Listed here are 24 T cell receptor beta chains from one sample, sequenced in a study of technical replicates of blood from several donors. Only in-frame clones appear in the TCRdb table, and some are missing; sequencing was by immunoSEQ multiplex PCR. The sample lists 60,000 to 75,000 clones; nearly 98% were seen once. Sequenced sample: T cells isolated from PBMCs. Receptors were obtained from a human donor in good health.

V is TRBV6-1 and J is TRBJ2-7; maybe TRBD2 (6 bases). Per the germline V gene, CDR1 is MNHNS and CDR2 is SASEGT. The CDR3 runs 12 residues. V was pared by 1 base and J by 11 bases, with 12 bases between. The CDR3 DNA reads TGTGCCAGCAGTGAAGGGGGACTCTTGGAGTACTTC. Translation gives CASSEGGLLEYF.

The CDR3 loop is CASSAAGNQETQYF. As DNA, the CDR3 is TGCGCCAGCAGCGCCGCGGGGAACCAAGAGACCCAGTACTTC. The chain has TRBV5-1 and TRBJ2-5; the D gene is possibly TRBD2 (6 bases). There are 14 residues in the CDR3. Germline assignment: CDR1 SGHRS and CDR2 YFSETQ. The V gene lost 4 bases and the J gene lost 0 bases, with 10 bases spanning the gap.

The chain combines TRBV6-5 with TRBJ2-1; 9 bases map to TRBD2. The CDR3 covers 15 residues. The V gene end was trimmed by 6 bases and the J gene end by 4 bases; junction bases not matched to a gene: 7. The germline V gene encodes CDR1 MNHEY and CDR2 SVGAGI. The CDR3 DNA reads as TGTGCCAGCAGCCCCAAGACTAGCGGATACAATGAGCAGTTCTTC. This gives the protein CASSPKTSGYNEQFF.

The CDR3 reads CASSLSEGSTEAFF. The CDR3 DNA is TGTGCCAGCAGTTTATCGGAGGGTAGCACTGAAGCTTTCTTT. The genes are TRBV27 and TRBJ1-1; no clear D. V was clipped by 0 bases and J by 4 bases, with 9 bases between them. The CDR3 length is 14 residues. In germline, CDR1 is MNHEY, CDR2 SMNVEV (reference sequence).

This clone appeared a single time. The gene calls are TRBV13 and TRBJ1-2; D is unresolved. This CDR3 comprises 13 residues. Germline CDR1 and CDR2: PRHDT and FYEKMQ (reference sequence). V was clipped by 2 bases and J by 6 bases, with 10 bases between them. The CDR3 nucleotides read TGTGCCAGCAGCTTACTGGAGGTGGATGGCTACACCTTC. This codes for CASSLLEVDGYTF.

V and J are TRBV10-3 and TRBJ2-7, with D tentatively TRBD1 (5 bases). The CDR3 runs 13 residues. Germline V gene lookup returns CDR1 ENHRY and CDR2 SYGVKD. V was clipped by 11 bases and J by 2 bases, with 16 bases between them. The CDR3 region has the DNA TGTGCCGTACAAGGGGCCTCCACCTACGAGCAGTACTTC. Its protein is CAVQGASTYEQYF.

CDR3 DNA: TGTGCCAGCAGCTTTCAGGGCGACGAGCAGTACTTC. This translates into CASSFQGDEQYF. The V and J genes are TRBV9 and TRBJ2-7; maybe TRBD1 (5 bases). V lost 4 bases and J 5 bases, leaving 10 bases between the germline ends. CDR3 length: 12 residues. The germline V gene has CDR1 SGDLS and CDR2 YYNGEE.

This chain joins TRBV5-1 and TRBJ1-5, with no clear D. Germline-derived CDR1 and CDR2 are SGHRS and YFSETQ. Trimming shortened V by 4 bases and J by 10 bases, and 6 bases separated the two germline ends. The CDR3 runs to 10 residues. CDR3 nucleotides: TGCGCCAGCAGCCCGGTCCCCCAGCATTTT. Translated, it gives CASSPVPQHF.

With regard to this clone: The junction departs from germline at one end; a sequencing error may be responsible. The chain employs TRBV7-9 and TRBJ2-1, with D possibly matching TRBD2 (5 bases). This CDR3 comprises 10 residues. Germline lookup yields CDR1 SEHNR and CDR2 FQNEAQ (reference sequence). Here the CDR3 reads CASRPGSRIF. The CDR3 DNA reads as TGTGCCAGCAGACCGGGGTCGAGAATCTTC. The full variable domain, completed using reference TRBV7-9 and TRBJ2-1, is DTGVSQNPRHKITKRGQNVTFRCDPISEHNRLYWYRQTLGQGPEFLTYFQNEAQLEKSRLLSDRFSAERPKGSFSTLEIQRTEQGDSAMYLCASRPGSRIFGPGTRLTVL.

The chain recombines TRBV28 with TRBJ1-1; 7 bases map to TRBD1. The CDR3 contains 13 residues. The trim removed 8 bases at V and 0 bases at J, leaving 3 bases unmatched. Per the germline V gene, CDR1 is MDHEN and CDR2 is SYDVKM. For the CDR3, the DNA is TGTGCCAGCTGGACAGGTTTGAACACTGAAGCTTTCTTT. This codes for CASWTGLNTEAFF.

V and J are TRBV30 and TRBJ2-2; the D is unclear. This CDR3 is 12 amino acids long. Germline V gene data show CDR1 as GTSNPN and CDR2 as SVGIG (reference sequence). The V end was cut by 7 bases, the J end by 5 bases, with 11 bases between. CDR3 in DNA: TGTGCCTCTTCACACGTTACCGGGGAGCTGTTTTTT. This translates into CASSHVTGELFF.

This clone came up once. V gene TRBV27 combines with J gene TRBJ2-3; the D gene is possibly TRBD2 (6 bases). The CDR3 consists of 15 residues. Germline CDR1 reads MNHEY; CDR2 reads SMNVEV (reference sequence). Trimming removed 3 bases at V and 2 bases at J, with 12 bases between. The CDR3 nucleotides are TGTGCCAGCAGTTTTTTTGGGACTTTCACAGATACGCAGTATTTT. It codes for CASSFFGTFTDTQYF.

The gene calls are TRBV6-5 and TRBJ2-7; 7 bases align to TRBD2. This CDR3 is 12 amino acids long. Trimming took 7 bases from V and 1 from J; bases not matched to a gene: 1. Germline CDR1 reads MNHEY; CDR2 reads SVGAGI. In DNA, the CDR3 is TGTGCCAGCACTAGCGGATCCTACGAGCAGTACTTC. Its translation: CASTSGSYEQYF.

The rearrangement joins TRBV9 to TRBJ1-5; 11 bases line up with TRBD1. The CDR3 sequence is 15 residues long. V was pared by 4 bases and J by 7 bases, with 7 bases of the junction left unmatched. Germline lookup yields CDR1 SGDLS and CDR2 YYNGEE. The CDR3 loop reads CASSQGQGAGQPQHF. In DNA form, the CDR3 reads TGTGCCAGCAGCCAAGGACAGGGGGCGGGGCAGCCCCAGCATTTT.

The rearrangement uses TRBV4-3 and TRBJ2-3; the D is unclear. V lost 0 bases to trimming and J lost 0 bases, with 16 bases between them. Germline CDR1 LGHNA, CDR2 YSLEER. The CDR3 runs 18 residues. The CDR3 DNA sequence: TGCGCCAGCAGCCAAGATAACTCCGAGTTTATTAGCACAGATACGCAGTATTTT. This sequence encodes CASSQDNSEFISTDTQYF.

The rearrangement links TRBV4-2 to TRBJ1-2; tentatively, D is TRBD1 (5 bases). V was pared by 0 bases and J by 4 bases, with 12 bases between. The CDR3 length is 15 residues. The germline V gene has CDR1 LGHNA and CDR2 YNFKEQ. The CDR3 coding sequence is TGTGCCAGCAGCCAAGAGGGGCGGCTTCTCTATGGCTACACCTTC. This translates into CASSQEGRLLYGYTF.

This chain joins TRBV7-2 and TRBJ1-4; D is unclear. Trimming stripped 4 bases from V and 7 bases from J, with 7 bases between. This CDR3 spans 12 amino acids. Germline CDR1 SGHTA, CDR2 FQGNSA. The DNA of the CDR3 is TGTGCCAGCAGCTATGCGGGTGAAAAACTGTTTTTT. Protein sequence: CASSYAGEKLFF.

J is TRBJ2-5 and V is TRBV5-6, with 7 bases fitting TRBD2. V trimming: 9 bases; J trimming: 1 base; junction bases outside the gene matches: 3. CDR3 size: 12 residues. The germline V gene has CDR1 SGHDT and CDR2 YYEEEE. The CDR3 DNA reads as TGTGCCACCGGGACTACCCAAGAGACCCAGTACTTC. This translates into CATGTTQETQYF.

The rearrangement links TRBV5-1 to TRBJ2-7; 15 bases align to TRBD2. V shed 4 bases and J 4 bases; nucleotides not matched to a gene: 3. Looked up from germline, CDR1 is SGHRS and CDR2 is YFSETQ. This CDR3 is 15 amino acids long. The CDR3 sequence: CASSRGLAGGYEQYF. For the CDR3, the DNA is TGCGCCAGCAGCAGGGGACTAGCGGGAGGTTACGAGCAGTACTTC.

Concerning this clone itself: One junction end disagrees with the germline gene, perhaps due to a read error. The V and J genes are TRBV7-3 and TRBJ1-1; TRBD1 is a possible D gene (6 bases). Germline V gene lookup returns CDR1 SGHTA and CDR2 FQGTGA. The CDR3 covers 13 residues. The CDR3: CASSLEPGQLNHF. The CDR3 bases are TGTGCCAGCAGCTTGGAACCGGGACAACTTAACCACTTT. The full variable domain, completed using reference TRBV7-3 and TRBJ1-1, is GAGVSQTPSNKVTEKGKYVELRCDPISGHTALYWYRQSLGQGPEFLIYFQGTGAADDSGLPNDRFFAVRPEGSVSTLKIQRTERGDSAVYLCASSLEPGQLNHFGQGTRLTVV.

The chain carries TRBV5-6 and TRBJ2-7; D is possibly TRBD2 (6 bases). Looked up from germline, CDR1 is SGHDT and CDR2 is YYEEEE. There are 16 residues in the CDR3. Deletions cut 5 bases from V and 0 bases from J, with 18 bases between. CDR3 sequence (DNA): TGTGCCAGCAGGGTCTCGAGGCGAGCGGGCTCCTACGAGCAGTACTTC. It yields the protein CASRVSRRAGSYEQYF.

The gene calls are TRBV10-1 and TRBJ2-4; 7 positions match TRBD1. V lost 4 bases, J lost 8 bases, and 5 bases stayed unmatched. This CDR3 region has 13 residues. Germline V gene data show CDR1 as WNHNN and CDR2 as SYGVQD (reference sequence). The CDR3 DNA is TGCGCCAGCAGTGGTACAGGGGTATACATTCAGTACTTC. This sequence encodes CASSGTGVYIQYF.

CDR3 amino acids: CSALEYEQYF. The CDR3 region has the DNA TGCAGTGCTTTGGAGTACGAGCAGTACTTC. The chain couples TRBV20-1 to TRBJ2-7; D is unclear. Germline V gene lookup returns CDR1 DFQATT and CDR2 SNEGSKA (reference sequence). There are 10 residues in the CDR3. Between the trimmed V and J ends, which lost 5 bases and 4 bases, there was a span of 6 bases.

The chain couples TRBV5-1 to TRBJ1-1, with D possibly TRBD1 on 5 matching bases. The CDR3 is 14 amino acids. V lost 0 bases and J 5 bases, leaving 11 bases between the germline ends. CDR1 and CDR2 (germline): SGHRS, YFSETQ. Here the CDR3 DNA reads TGCGCCAGCAGCTTGGGGGGGGGAAGGACTGAAGCTTTCTTT. Amino acid sequence: CASSLGGGRTEAFF.